This T cell receptor beta chain is drawn from a study of OX40 agonist ivuxolimab in advanced cancers. Study in general: Enrollees could have had prior anti-PD-1, anti-PD-L1 or anti-CTLA-4 therapy, which approximately 40% had received. The study's findings and limits: On average, CD8+ T cells had more expanded clones than CD4+. At doses 0.1 to 3.0 mg/kg, CD4+ and CD8+ clones expanded.

With respect to this clone: The antigen is not known.

A history of autoimmune disease or systemic immunosuppression excluded patients. Germline CDR1 SGHTS, CDR2 YDEGEE. CDR3 length: 17 residues. Trimming pared 0 bases from V and 0 bases from J, leaving 10 bases between. Method: immunoSEQ multiplex PCR; TCRdb's copy keeps in-frame clones and lacks some. This sample has tens of thousands of clones; 80% to 90% occur once, and the top ten carry 0.3% to 0.45%. The rearrangement links TRBV5-8 to TRBJ2-6; no reliable D call. This specimen was CD4+ or CD8+ T cells sorted from blood, taken in a trial of the OX40 agonist ivuxolimab. The sequence derives from an adult with an advanced solid tumor such as melanoma, head and neck, liver or kidney cancer. The CDR3 nucleotides are TGTGCCAGCAGCTTGGCCCAGACCAGCTCTGGGGCCAACGTCCTGACTTTC. Translating it yields CASSLAQTSSGANVLTF.